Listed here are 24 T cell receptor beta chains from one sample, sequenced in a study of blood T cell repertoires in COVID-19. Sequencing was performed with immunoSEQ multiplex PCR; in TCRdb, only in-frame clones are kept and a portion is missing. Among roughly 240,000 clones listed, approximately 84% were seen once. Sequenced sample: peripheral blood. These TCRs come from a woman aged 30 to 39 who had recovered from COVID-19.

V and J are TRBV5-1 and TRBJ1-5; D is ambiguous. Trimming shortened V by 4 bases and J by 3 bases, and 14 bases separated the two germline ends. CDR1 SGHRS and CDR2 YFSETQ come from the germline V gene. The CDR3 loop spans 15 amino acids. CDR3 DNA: TGCGCCAGCAGCGTAGACACGTCCCCCAATCAGCCCCAGCATTTT. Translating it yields CASSVDTSPNQPQHF. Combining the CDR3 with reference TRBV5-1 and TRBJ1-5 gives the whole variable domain KAGVTQTPRYLIKTRGQQVTLSCSPISGHRSVSWYQQTPGQGLQFLFEYFSETQRNKGNFPGRFSGRQFSNSRSEMNVSTLELGDSALYLCASSVDTSPNQPQHFGDGTRLSIL.

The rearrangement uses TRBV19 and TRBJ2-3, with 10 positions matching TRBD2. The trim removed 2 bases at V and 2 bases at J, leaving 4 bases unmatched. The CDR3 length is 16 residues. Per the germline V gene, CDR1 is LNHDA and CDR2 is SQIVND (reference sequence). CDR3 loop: CASSIRTSGYTDTQYF. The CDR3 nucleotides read TGTGCCAGTAGTATACGGACTAGCGGATACACAGATACGCAGTATTTT.

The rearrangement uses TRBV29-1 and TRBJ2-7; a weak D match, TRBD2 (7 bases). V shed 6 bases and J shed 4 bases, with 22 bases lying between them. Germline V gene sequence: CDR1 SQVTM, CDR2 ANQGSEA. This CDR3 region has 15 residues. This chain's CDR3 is CSVKGGTAGSYEQYF. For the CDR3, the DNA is TGCAGCGTGAAGGGGGGGACCGCGGGAAGTTACGAGCAGTACTTC.

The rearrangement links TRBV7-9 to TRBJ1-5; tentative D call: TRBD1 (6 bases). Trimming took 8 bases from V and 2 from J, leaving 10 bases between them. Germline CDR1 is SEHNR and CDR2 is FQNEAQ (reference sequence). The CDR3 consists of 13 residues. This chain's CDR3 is CASQQGGNQPQHF. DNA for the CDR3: TGTGCCAGCCAACAGGGTGGCAATCAGCCCCAGCATTTT.

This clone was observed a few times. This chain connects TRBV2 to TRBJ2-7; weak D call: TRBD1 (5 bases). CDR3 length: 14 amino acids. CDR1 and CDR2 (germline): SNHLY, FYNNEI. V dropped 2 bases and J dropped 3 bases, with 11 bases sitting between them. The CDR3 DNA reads TGTGCCAGCAGTGAACAGGGTTTGTTCTACGAGCAGTACTTC. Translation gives CASSEQGLFYEQYF.

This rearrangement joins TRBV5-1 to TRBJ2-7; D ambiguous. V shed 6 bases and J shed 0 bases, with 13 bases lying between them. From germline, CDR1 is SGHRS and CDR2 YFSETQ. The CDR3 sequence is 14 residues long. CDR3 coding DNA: TGCGCCAGCACCGGAGATACAAACTCCTACGAGCAGTACTTC. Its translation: CASTGDTNSYEQYF. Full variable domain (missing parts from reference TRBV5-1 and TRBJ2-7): KAGVTQTPRYLIKTRGQQVTLSCSPISGHRSVSWYQQTPGQGLQFLFEYFSETQRNKGNFPGRFSGRQFSNSRSEMNVSTLELGDSALYLCASTGDTNSYEQYFGPGTRLTVT.

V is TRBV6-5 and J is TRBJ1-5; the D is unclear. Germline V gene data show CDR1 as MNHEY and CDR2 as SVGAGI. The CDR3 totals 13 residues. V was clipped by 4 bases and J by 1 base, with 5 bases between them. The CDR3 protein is CASSSSSNQPQHF. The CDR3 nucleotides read TGTGCCAGCAGTTCTAGCAGCAATCAGCCCCAGCATTTT.

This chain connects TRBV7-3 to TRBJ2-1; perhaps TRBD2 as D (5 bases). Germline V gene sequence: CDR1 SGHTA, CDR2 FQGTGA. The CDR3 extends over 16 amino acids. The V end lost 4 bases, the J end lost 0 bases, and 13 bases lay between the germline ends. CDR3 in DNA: TGTGCCAGCAGCTCCCCCGGGGTTAGCTCCTACAATGAGCAGTTCTTC. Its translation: CASSSPGVSSYNEQFF.

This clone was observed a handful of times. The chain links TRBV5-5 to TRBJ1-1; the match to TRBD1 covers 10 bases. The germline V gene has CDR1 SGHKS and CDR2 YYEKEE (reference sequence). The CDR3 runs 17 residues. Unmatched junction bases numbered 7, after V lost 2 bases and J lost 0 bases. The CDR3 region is CASSFGQGGLMNTEAFF. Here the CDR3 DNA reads TGTGCCAGCAGCTTTGGACAGGGGGGACTTATGAACACTGAAGCTTTCTTT.

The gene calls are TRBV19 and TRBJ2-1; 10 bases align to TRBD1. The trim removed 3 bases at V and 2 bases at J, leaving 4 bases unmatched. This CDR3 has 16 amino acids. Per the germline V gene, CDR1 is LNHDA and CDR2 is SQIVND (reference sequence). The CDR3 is CASSMGQGRTYNEQFF. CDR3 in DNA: TGTGCCAGTAGTATGGGACAGGGGCGGACCTACAATGAGCAGTTCTTC.

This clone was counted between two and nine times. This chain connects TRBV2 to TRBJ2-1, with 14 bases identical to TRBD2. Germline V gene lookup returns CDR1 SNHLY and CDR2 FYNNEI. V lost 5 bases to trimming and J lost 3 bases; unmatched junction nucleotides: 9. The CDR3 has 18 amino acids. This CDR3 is CASSNTDGLAGGYNEQFF. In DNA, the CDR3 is TGTGCCAGCAGTAACACCGACGGACTAGCGGGGGGCTACAATGAGCAGTTCTTC.

The CDR3 here is CASSLGPQGWSGNTIYF. The CDR3 coding sequence is TGTGCCAGCAGCTTGGGGCCGCAGGGTTGGTCTGGAAACACCATATATTTT. The chain links TRBV5-4 to TRBJ1-3; D possibly corresponds to TRBD1 (5 bases). The germline V gene encodes CDR1 SGHNT and CDR2 YYREEE (reference sequence). V was cut by 0 bases and J by 1 base, with 14 bases left in between. The CDR3 sequence is 17 residues long.

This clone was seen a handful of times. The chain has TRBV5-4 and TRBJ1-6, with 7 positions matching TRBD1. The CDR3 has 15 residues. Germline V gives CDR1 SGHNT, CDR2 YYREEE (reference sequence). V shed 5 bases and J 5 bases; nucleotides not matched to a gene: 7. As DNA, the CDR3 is TGTGCCAGCAGGCTTGACAGGGTAGATAATTCACCCCTCCACTTT. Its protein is CASRLDRVDNSPLHF.

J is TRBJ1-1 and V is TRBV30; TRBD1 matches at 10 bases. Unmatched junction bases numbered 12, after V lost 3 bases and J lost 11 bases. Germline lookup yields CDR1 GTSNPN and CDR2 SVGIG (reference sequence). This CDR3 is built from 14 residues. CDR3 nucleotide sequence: TGTGCCTGGAGCCTTGGGACAGGGGCGACCCGGGCTTTCTTT. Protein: CAWSLGTGATRAFF.

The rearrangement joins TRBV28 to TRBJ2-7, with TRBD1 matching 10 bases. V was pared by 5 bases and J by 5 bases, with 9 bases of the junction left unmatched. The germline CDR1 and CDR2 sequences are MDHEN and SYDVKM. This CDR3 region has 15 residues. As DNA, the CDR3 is TGTGCCAGCAGTCTAGAGGGGGACAGGGGCCACGAGCAGTACTTC. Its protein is CASSLEGDRGHEQYF.

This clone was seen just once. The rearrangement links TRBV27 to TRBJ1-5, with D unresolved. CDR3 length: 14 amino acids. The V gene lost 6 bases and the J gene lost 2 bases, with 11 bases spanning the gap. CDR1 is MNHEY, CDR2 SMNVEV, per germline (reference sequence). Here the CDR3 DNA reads TGTGCCAGCAGCCAAGTCGGGGGCAATCAGCCCCAGCATTTT. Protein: CASSQVGGNQPQHF.

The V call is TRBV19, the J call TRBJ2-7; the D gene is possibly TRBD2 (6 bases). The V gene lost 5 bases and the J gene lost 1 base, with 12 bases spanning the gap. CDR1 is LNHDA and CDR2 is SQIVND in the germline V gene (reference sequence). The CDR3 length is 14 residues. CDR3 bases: TGTGCCAGTAGTCTGGGGGGACCATCCTACGAGCAGTACTTC. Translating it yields CASSLGGPSYEQYF.

In DNA, the CDR3 is TGTGCCAGCAGCCAAGACAGCGGGGGGGCATTTCAGTATTTT. It encodes CASSQDSGGAFQYF. The chain has TRBV3-1 (or the pseudogene TRBV3-2) and TRBJ2-3; TRBD2 agrees at 10 bases. V lost 0 bases to trimming and J lost 12 bases; unmatched junction nucleotides: 6. Germline V gives CDR1 LGHDT, CDR2 YNNKEL (reference sequence). This CDR3 is built from 14 residues.

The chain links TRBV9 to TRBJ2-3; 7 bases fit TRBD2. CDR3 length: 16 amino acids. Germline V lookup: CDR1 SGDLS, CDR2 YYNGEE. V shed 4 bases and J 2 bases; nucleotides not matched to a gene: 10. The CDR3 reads CASSPFGGGVTDTQYF. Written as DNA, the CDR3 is TGTGCCAGCAGCCCTTTTGGGGGGGGAGTCACAGATACGCAGTATTTT.

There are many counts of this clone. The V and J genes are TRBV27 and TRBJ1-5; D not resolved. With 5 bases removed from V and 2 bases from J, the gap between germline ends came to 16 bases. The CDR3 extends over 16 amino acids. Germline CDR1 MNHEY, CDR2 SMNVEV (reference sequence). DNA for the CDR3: TGTGCCAGCAGTCCCCGCCGTGGGCGGGGCAATCAGCCCCAGCATTTT. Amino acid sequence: CASSPRRGRGNQPQHF.

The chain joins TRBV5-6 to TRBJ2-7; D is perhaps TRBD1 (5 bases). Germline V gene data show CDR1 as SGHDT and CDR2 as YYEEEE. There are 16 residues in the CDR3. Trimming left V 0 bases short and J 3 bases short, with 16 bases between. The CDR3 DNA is TGTGCCAGCAGCTTGGCCTGGAAAAGGGGCAACTACGAGCAGTACTTC. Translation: CASSLAWKRGNYEQYF.

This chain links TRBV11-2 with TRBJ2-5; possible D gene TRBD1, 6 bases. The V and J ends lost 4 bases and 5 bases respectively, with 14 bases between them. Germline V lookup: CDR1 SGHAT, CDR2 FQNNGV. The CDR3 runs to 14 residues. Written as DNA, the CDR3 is TGTGCCAGCAGCTGGGGGCGGGCGGCGGAGACCCAGTACTTC. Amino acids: CASSWGRAAETQYF.

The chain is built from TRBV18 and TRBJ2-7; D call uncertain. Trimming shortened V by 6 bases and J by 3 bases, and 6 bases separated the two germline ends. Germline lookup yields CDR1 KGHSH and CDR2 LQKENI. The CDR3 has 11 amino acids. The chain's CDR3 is CASSTNYEQYF. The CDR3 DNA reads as TGTGCCAGCTCTACAAACTACGAGCAGTACTTC.

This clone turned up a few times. CDR3 protein: CASSLNGQNSGNTIYF. The CDR3 nucleotides are TGTGCCAGCAGCTTAAACGGACAGAACTCTGGAAACACCATATATTTT. V gene TRBV7-6 combines with J gene TRBJ1-3; possibly TRBD1 for D (6 bases). The CDR3 is 16 residues long. Germline assignment: CDR1 SGHVS and CDR2 FNYEAQ. V dropped 2 bases and J dropped 0 bases, with 11 bases sitting between them.